The 19 T cell receptor beta chains reported below all come from one sample, sequenced in a study of T cell responses to AZD1222 COVID-19 vaccine. The assay was immunoSEQ multiplex PCR, and TCRdb's table has in-frame clones only and misses some. The table has 150,000 to 180,000 clones, 75% to 95% seen once. The specimen was peripheral blood, collected on day 0 of AZD1222 vaccination. These receptors were collected from an adult in good health.

This clone was picked up one time. The rearrangement links TRBV2 to TRBJ1-6; D gene ambiguous. Between the trimmed V and J ends, which lost 6 bases and 9 bases, there was a span of 12 bases. The CDR3 sequence is 13 residues long. Germline-derived CDR1 and CDR2 are SNHLY and FYNNEI. For the CDR3, the DNA is TGTGCCAGCAGACAAAACCGAGGTTCACCCCTCCACTTT. Protein: CASRQNRGSPLHF.

This chain joins TRBV4-1 and TRBJ2-1; no reliable D call. Trimming stripped 4 bases from V and 9 bases from J, with 10 bases between. Germline assignment: CDR1 MGHRA and CDR2 YSYEKL. The CDR3 is 12 residues long. The DNA for the CDR3 is TGCGCCAGCAGCCCGCCCGTCGGTGAGCAGTTCTTC. It yields the protein CASSPPVGEQFF.

The chain employs TRBV3-1 (or the pseudogene TRBV3-2) and TRBJ1-1; tentative D call: TRBD1 (5 bases). Germline values: CDR1 LGHDT, CDR2 YNNKEL (reference sequence). V was shortened by 2 bases and J by 4 bases, with 20 bases between the two germline ends. CDR3 length equals 17 residues. The CDR3 region is CASSQTWGSPFGTEAFF. The CDR3 DNA follows: TGTGCCAGCAGCCAAACATGGGGGTCGCCTTTCGGCACTGAAGCTTTCTTT.

V gene TRBV6-4 combines with J gene TRBJ1-2; D gene unclear. V was cut by 0 bases and J by 5 bases, with 10 bases left in between. This CDR3 region has 14 residues. Germline V gene sequence: CDR1 MRHNA, CDR2 SNTAGT. The CDR3 reads CASSDSSGRYGYTF. In nucleotides, the CDR3 is TGTGCCAGCAGTGACTCGTCTGGGAGGTATGGCTACACCTTC.

The chain couples TRBV10-3 to TRBJ1-5, with D possibly matching TRBD1 (6 bases). The V gene lost 10 bases and the J gene lost 5 bases, with 21 bases spanning the gap. Germline V gene data show CDR1 as ENHRY and CDR2 as SYGVKD. CDR3 length: 15 amino acids. Here the CDR3 reads CATPLLLGADQPQHF. CDR3 coding DNA: TGTGCCACACCCCTTCTATTGGGGGCAGATCAGCCCCAGCATTTT.

The count of this clone is one. The genes are TRBV2 and TRBJ1-2; 11 nucleotides agree with TRBD1. The CDR3 length is 14 residues. Germline-derived CDR1 and CDR2 are SNHLY and FYNNEI. V gave up 5 bases and J gave up 8 bases; unmatched junction bases: 7. The CDR3 nucleotides are TGTGCCAGCAGTCAGGACAGGGGGCCAGGGGGCTACACCTTC. It yields the protein CASSQDRGPGGYTF.

The V call is TRBV29-1, the J call TRBJ2-3, with TRBD2 identical over 12 bases. Germline CDR1 reads SQVTM; CDR2 reads ANQGSEA. Losses at the gene ends were 7 bases for V and 1 base for J; bases not matched to a gene: 3. CDR3 length: 14 amino acids. In nucleotides, the CDR3 is TGCAGCGCCCGGACTAGCGGGGGCACAGATACGCAGTATTTT. Amino acids: CSARTSGGTDTQYF.

This chain joins TRBV6-2 or TRBV6-3 and TRBJ2-3, with D possibly matching TRBD1 (6 bases). The V gene lost 4 bases and the J gene lost 2 bases, with 22 bases spanning the gap. Per germline, CDR1 MNHEY and CDR2 SVGEGT. The CDR3 totals 18 residues. In DNA form, the CDR3 reads TGTGCCAGCAGTTCCCAGGGGTTAGGGGTATTGGTCACAGATACGCAGTATTTT. The encoded protein is CASSSQGLGVLVTDTQYF.

In its sample, this clone was seen once. The chain employs TRBV6-5 and TRBJ2-7; D ambiguous. Trimming removed 2 bases from V and 3 bases from J, with 8 bases in between. The length of the CDR3 is 13 residues. Germline CDR1 MNHEY, CDR2 SVGAGI. In DNA form, the CDR3 reads TGTGCCAGCAGTTACCGGCAGAGCTACGAGCAGTACTTC. This codes for CASSYRQSYEQYF.

This sequence joins TRBV7-3 and TRBJ2-3; the D gene is possibly TRBD1 (6 bases). Trimming cost V 3 bases and J 2 bases, with 12 bases left between them. There are 15 residues in the CDR3. Germline loops: CDR1 SGHTA, CDR2 FQGTGA. The CDR3 region has the DNA TGTGCCAGCAGCTTTCGACAGGCTACCACAGATACGCAGTATTTT. Encoded protein: CASSFRQATTDTQYF.

The CDR3 DNA reads as TGTGCCAGCAGCTCAGGGGGCGCGGGCTCCTACGAGCAGTACTTC. This gives the protein CASSSGGAGSYEQYF. The genes are TRBV27 and TRBJ2-7; 8 nucleotides align to TRBD1. Losses at the gene ends were 6 bases for V and 0 bases for J; bases not matched to a gene: 7. The CDR3 consists of 15 residues. Germline CDR1 MNHEY, CDR2 SMNVEV (reference sequence).

The J gene is TRBJ2-1, the V gene TRBV29-1; TRBD1 aligns across 10 bases. This CDR3 contains 12 residues. CDR1 SQVTM and CDR2 ANQGSEA come from the germline V gene. V lost 4 bases and J lost 6; bases outside the gene matches: 0. CDR3 coding DNA: TGCAGCGTTGGGACAGGGGGCAATGAGCAGTTCTTC. Residues: CSVGTGGNEQFF.

This clone has just one count. The chain links TRBV7-9 to TRBJ2-1; D not certain. Germline CDR1 and CDR2: SEHNR and FQNEAQ (reference sequence). The CDR3 runs 16 residues. The V and J ends lost 1 base and 4 bases respectively, with 14 bases between them. The DNA for the CDR3 is TGTGCCAGCAGCTTAGTAATGGTTGGCTTTTACAATGAGCAGTTCTTC. Translating it yields CASSLVMVGFYNEQFF.

V and J are TRBV13 and TRBJ1-2; TRBD1 is a possible D gene (6 bases). In germline, CDR1 is PRHDT, CDR2 FYEKMQ (reference sequence). The CDR3 spans 14 residues. Trimming pared 5 bases from V and 3 bases from J, leaving 13 bases between. CDR3 loop: CASSRRTEDYGYTF. The CDR3 DNA sequence: TGTGCCAGCAGCCGCCGGACAGAAGACTATGGCTACACCTTC. Combining the CDR3 with reference TRBV13 and TRBJ1-2 gives the whole variable domain AAGVIQSPRHLIKEKRETATLKCYPIPRHDTVYWYQQGPGQDPQFLISFYEKMQSDKGSIPDRFSAQQFSDYHSELNMSSLELGDSALYFCASSRRTEDYGYTFGSGTRLTVV.

The rearrangement uses TRBV20-1 and TRBJ1-1; D gene uncertain. The CDR3 has 9 amino acids. Trimming pared 6 bases from V and 9 bases from J, leaving 8 bases between. CDR1 DFQATT and CDR2 SNEGSKA come from the germline V gene (reference sequence). CDR3 nucleotide sequence: TGCAGTGCCCCCCCCCAAGCTTTCTTT. Its protein is CSAPPQAFF.

The V and J genes are TRBV28 and TRBJ1-5; TRBD1 agrees at 10 bases. Germline V gene lookup returns CDR1 MDHEN and CDR2 SYDVKM. The ends lost 1 base at V and 0 bases at J; junction bases unmatched: 3. CDR3 length equals 17 residues. The CDR3 DNA follows: TGTGCCAGCAGTTTATACGGGACAGGGGATAGCAATCAGCCCCAGCATTTT. Residues: CASSLYGTGDSNQPQHF.

Only one count was recorded for this clone. The V and J genes are TRBV7-5 and TRBJ2-1; the table names TRBD2, a call not compared with the DNA. TRBV7-5 is a pseudogene locus. The CDR3 has 15 residues. CDR3 bases: TGTGCCAGAAGCCCGAGACTAGCGGAGGGACGTGAGCAGTTCTTC. Translated: CARSPRLAEGREQFF.

The V and J genes are TRBV6-2 or TRBV6-3 and TRBJ1-1; D remains ambiguous. This CDR3 contains 17 residues. CDR1 and CDR2 from the germline V gene are MNHEY and SVGEGT. Trimming left V 2 bases short and J 4 bases short, with 20 bases between. This chain's CDR3 is CASSYGWEREFGTEAFF. The CDR3 DNA reads TGTGCCAGCAGTTACGGGTGGGAAAGGGAGTTCGGCACTGAAGCTTTCTTT.

V usage is TRBV7-2 and J usage is TRBJ1-4; possibly TRBD1 for D (6 bases). V was cut by 8 bases and J by 7 bases, with 17 bases left in between. Germline V CDR1 and CDR2: SGHTA, FQGNSA. The CDR3 sequence is 14 residues long. The CDR3 region is CASAKQGVGEKLFF. The DNA of the CDR3 is TGTGCCAGCGCCAAACAGGGTGTGGGTGAAAAACTGTTTTTT.